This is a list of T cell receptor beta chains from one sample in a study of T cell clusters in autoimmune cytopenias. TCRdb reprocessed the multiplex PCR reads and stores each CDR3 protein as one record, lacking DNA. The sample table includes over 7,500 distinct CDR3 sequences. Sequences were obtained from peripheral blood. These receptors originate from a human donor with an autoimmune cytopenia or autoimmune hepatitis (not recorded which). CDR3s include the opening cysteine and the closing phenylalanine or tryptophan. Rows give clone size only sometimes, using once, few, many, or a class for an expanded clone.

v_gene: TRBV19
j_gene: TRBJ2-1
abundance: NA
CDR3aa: CASSELGGISYNEQFF

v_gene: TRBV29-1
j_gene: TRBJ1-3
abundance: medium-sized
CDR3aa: CSGLDRGNTIYF

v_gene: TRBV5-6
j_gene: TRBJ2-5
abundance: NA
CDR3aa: CASSRGLGETQYF

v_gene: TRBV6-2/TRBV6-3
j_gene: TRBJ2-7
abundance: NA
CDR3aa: CASGKGLAVSYEQYF

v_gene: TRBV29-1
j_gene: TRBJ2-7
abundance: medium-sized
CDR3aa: CSVDSNYEQYF

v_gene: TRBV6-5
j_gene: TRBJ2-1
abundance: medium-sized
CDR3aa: CASSEDHRVVNEQFF

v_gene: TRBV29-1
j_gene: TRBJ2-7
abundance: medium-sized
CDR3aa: CSVTLGRGLLYEQYF

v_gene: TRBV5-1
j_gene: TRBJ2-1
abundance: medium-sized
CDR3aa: CASSPGLEEQFF

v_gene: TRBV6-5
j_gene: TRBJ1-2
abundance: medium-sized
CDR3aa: CASSDTSTGYTF

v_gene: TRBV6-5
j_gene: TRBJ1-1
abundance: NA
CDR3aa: CASSEGLYRTEAFF

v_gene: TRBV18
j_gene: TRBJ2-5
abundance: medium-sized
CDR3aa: CASSPPQGGSQETQYF

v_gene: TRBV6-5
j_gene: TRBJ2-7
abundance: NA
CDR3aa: CASSRSGTGASYEQYF

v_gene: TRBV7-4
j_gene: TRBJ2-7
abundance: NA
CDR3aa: CASSSDIKPGQGSYEQYF

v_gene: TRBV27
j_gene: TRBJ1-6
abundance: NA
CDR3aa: CASGPARTGQVINSPLHF

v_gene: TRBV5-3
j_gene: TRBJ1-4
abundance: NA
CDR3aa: CARSLDGFNEKLFF

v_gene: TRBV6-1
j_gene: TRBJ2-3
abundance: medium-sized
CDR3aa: CASSEAGTGWSDTQYF

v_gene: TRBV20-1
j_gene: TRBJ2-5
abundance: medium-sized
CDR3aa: CSARSLLWETQYF